The 7 T cell receptor beta chains given below trace back to one sample, sequenced in a study of T cells in Graves' hyperthyroidism and ophthalmopathy. TCR beta CDR3 sequences were amplified from RNA transcripts. First-round RT-PCR targeting the TCR CDR3 was performed with the HTBI primer set. Each CDR3 protein is one row after TCRdb ran MiXCR on the multiplex PCR reads. The data hold approximately 430,000 distinct CDR3 sequences, with about 15% observed a single time. Material for sequencing was blood. These receptors were obtained from a woman aged 18-29 years with Graves' hyperthyroidism.

The J gene is TRBJ2-7, the V gene TRBV7-3; 8 bases match TRBD1. This CDR3 is built from 13 residues. V lost 4 bases, J lost 6 bases, and 5 bases stayed unmatched. Per germline, CDR1 SGHTA and CDR2 FQGTGA. This CDR3 is CASSSEQGGEQYF. In DNA, the CDR3 is TGTGCCAGCAGCTCGGAACAGGGGGGCGAGCAGTACTTC.

This clonotype was counted between two and nine times. The rearrangement links TRBV10-1 to TRBJ2-1, with 7 bases aligning to TRBD1. In germline, CDR1 is WNHNN, CDR2 SYGVQD (reference sequence). V gave up 3 bases and J gave up 14 bases; unmatched junction bases: 7. This CDR3 is 12 amino acids long. The CDR3 nucleotides are TGCGCCAGCAGTGACCCGAAGACAGGGAAGTTCTTC. Protein sequence: CASSDPKTGKFF.

This clonotype was picked up many times. The J gene is TRBJ1-5, the V gene TRBV20-1, with D maybe TRBD1 (6 bases). The CDR3 contains 14 residues. CDR1 is DFQATT, CDR2 SNEGSKA, per germline (reference sequence). Trimming pared 3 bases from V and 6 bases from J, leaving 15 bases between. DNA for the CDR3: TGCAGTGCTAGCTCCGGGACACGCACTCAGCCCCAGCATTTT. Translating gives CSASSGTRTQPQHF.

CDR3: CASSLVQGRDSPLHF. Here the CDR3 DNA reads TGTGCCAGCAGCTTGGTGCAGGGTAGAGATTCACCCCTCCACTTT. The rearrangement uses TRBV5-6 and TRBJ1-6, with D perhaps matching TRBD1 (5 bases). V dropped 0 bases and J dropped 8 bases, with 12 bases sitting between them. CDR1 and CDR2 (germline): SGHDT, YYEEEE. CDR3 size: 15 residues.

Ten or more counts support this clonotype. This chain joins TRBV2 and TRBJ1-1; maybe TRBD1 (6 bases). Trimming shortened V by 2 bases and J by 1 base, and 8 bases separated the two germline ends. The germline V gene has CDR1 SNHLY and CDR2 FYNNEI. CDR3 length: 14 residues. The CDR3 DNA sequence: TGTGCCAGCAGTGAACAGGGGAGGAACACTGAAGCTTTCTTT. As protein: CASSEQGRNTEAFF.

This clonotype was detected many times. V and J are TRBV28 and TRBJ2-7; TRBD2 might be the D (6 bases). Germline V gene data show CDR1 as MDHEN and CDR2 as SYDVKM. Trimming cost V 1 base and J 3 bases, with 13 bases left between them. The CDR3 has 15 amino acids. The chain's CDR3 is CASSLLREPGYEQYF. The CDR3 nucleotides read TGTGCCAGCAGTTTATTGCGGGAACCTGGCTACGAGCAGTACTTC.

This clonotype came up many times. J is TRBJ1-5 and V is TRBV7-2, with a weak D call TRBD1 (6 bases). The V gene lost 3 bases and the J gene lost 3 bases, with 15 bases spanning the gap. Germline CDR1 is SGHTA and CDR2 is FQGNSA. The CDR3 runs 16 residues. The CDR3 DNA sequence: TGTGCCAGCAGCTTTAATGGTGCAGGGGCCAATCAGCCCCAGCATTTT. Its translation: CASSFNGAGANQPQHF.